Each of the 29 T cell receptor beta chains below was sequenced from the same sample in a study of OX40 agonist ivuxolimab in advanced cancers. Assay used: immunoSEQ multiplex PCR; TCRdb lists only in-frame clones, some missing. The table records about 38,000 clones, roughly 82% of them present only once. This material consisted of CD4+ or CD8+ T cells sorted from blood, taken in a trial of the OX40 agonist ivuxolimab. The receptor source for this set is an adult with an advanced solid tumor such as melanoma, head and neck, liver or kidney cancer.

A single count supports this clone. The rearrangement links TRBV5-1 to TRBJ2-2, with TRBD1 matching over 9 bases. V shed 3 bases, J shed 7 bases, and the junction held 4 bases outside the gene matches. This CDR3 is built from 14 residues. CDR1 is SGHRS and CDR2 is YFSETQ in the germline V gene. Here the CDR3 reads CASSWGQGGGELFF. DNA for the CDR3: TGCGCCAGCAGCTGGGGACAGGGAGGCGGGGAGCTGTTTTTT.

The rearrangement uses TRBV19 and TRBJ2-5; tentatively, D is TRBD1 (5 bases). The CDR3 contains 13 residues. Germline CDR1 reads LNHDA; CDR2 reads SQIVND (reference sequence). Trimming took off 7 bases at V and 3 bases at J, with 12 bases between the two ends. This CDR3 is CASKRQQEETQYF. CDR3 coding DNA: TGTGCCAGTAAGAGGCAACAGGAAGAGACCCAGTACTTC.

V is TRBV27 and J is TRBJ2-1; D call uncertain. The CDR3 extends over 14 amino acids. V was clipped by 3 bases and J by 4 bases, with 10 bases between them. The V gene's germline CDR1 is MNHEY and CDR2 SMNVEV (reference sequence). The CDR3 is CASSLVGPYNEQFF. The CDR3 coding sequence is TGTGCCAGCAGTTTGGTCGGTCCATACAATGAGCAGTTCTTC.

CDR3 in DNA: TGCAGCGTTGCGTCAGTTGGCGCCGGGGAGCTGTTTTTT. Translated, it gives CSVASVGAGELFF. V usage is TRBV29-1 and J usage is TRBJ2-2, with unresolved D. The V gene's germline CDR1 is SQVTM and CDR2 ANQGSEA. Deletions cut 4 bases from V and 6 bases from J, with 12 bases between. The CDR3 loop spans 13 amino acids.

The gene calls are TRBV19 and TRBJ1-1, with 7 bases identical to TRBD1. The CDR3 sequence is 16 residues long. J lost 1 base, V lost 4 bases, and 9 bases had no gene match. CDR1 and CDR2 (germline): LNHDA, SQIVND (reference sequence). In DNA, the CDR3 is TGTGCCAGTAGTACCCGCCGACAGGGAACGAACACTGAAGCTTTCTTT. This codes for CASSTRRQGTNTEAFF. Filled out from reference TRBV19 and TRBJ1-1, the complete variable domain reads DGGITQSPKYLFRKEGQNVTLSCEQNLNHDAMYWYRQDPGQGLRLIYYSQIVNDFQKGDIAEGYSVSREKKESFPLTVTSAQKNPTAFYLCASSTRRQGTNTEAFFGQGTRLTVV.

In DNA form, the CDR3 reads TGTGCCAGTAGTATAGTCGGGGGGGACTCCTACAATGAGCAGTTCTTC. Amino acid sequence: CASSIVGGDSYNEQFF. The gene calls are TRBV19 and TRBJ2-1; 8 bases align to TRBD2. Germline V gene data show CDR1 as LNHDA and CDR2 as SQIVND (reference sequence). The CDR3 is made up of 16 amino acids. The J segment lost 0 bases and the V segment lost 1 base, leaving 2 bases of the junction unmatched.

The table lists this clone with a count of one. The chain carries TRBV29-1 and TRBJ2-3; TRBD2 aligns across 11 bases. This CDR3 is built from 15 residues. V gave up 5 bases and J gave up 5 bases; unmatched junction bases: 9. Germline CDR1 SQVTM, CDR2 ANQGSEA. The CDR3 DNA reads TGCAGCGTTCCCCCTAGCGGGAGGCTAGGAGATACGCAGTATTTT. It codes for CSVPPSGRLGDTQYF.

CDR3 DNA: TGTGCCAGCAGCTTACGTGTCAGATCGTACACCGGGGAGCTGTTTTTT. As protein: CASSLRVRSYTGELFF. This sequence joins TRBV7-9 and TRBJ2-2; D ambiguous. Germline V gene lookup returns CDR1 SEHNR and CDR2 FQNEAQ (reference sequence). V was trimmed by 2 bases and J by 3 bases, leaving 13 bases between them. This CDR3 is 16 amino acids long.

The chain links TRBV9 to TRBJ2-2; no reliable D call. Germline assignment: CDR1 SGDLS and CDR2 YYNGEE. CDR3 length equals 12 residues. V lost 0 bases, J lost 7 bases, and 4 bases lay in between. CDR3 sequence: CASSVGVGELFF. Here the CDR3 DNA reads TGTGCCAGCAGCGTAGGGGTCGGGGAGCTGTTTTTT.

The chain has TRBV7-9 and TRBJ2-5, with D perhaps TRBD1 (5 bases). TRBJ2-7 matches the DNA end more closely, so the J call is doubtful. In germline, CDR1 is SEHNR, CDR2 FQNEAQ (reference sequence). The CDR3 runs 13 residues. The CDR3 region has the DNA TGTGCCAGCAGCCCCCTGGCAGGGCGCGAGCAGTACTTC. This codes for CASSPLAGREQYF.

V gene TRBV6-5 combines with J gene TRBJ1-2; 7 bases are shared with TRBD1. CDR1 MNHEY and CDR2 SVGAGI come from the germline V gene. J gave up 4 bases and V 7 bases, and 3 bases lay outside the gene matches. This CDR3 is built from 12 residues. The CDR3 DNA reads TGTGCCAGCAAGCGACAGGGCTATGGCTACACCTTC. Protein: CASKRQGYGYTF.

CDR3 loop: CASSLGGTDYGYTF. The CDR3 DNA follows: TGTGCCAGCAGCTTAGGAGGGACCGACTATGGCTACACCTTC. The genes are TRBV7-8 and TRBJ1-2; D may be TRBD1 (5 bases). Germline assignment: CDR1 SGHVS and CDR2 FQNEAQ. The CDR3 sequence is 14 residues long. Trimming took 1 base from V and 3 from J, leaving 9 bases between them.

CDR3 amino acids: CASSCGTRKTYGYTF. The CDR3 DNA follows: TGTGCCAGCAGCTGTGGTACCCGAAAGACCTATGGCTACACCTTC. This sequence joins TRBV7-3 and TRBJ1-2, with D hard to call. The CDR3 length is 15 residues. V dropped 4 bases and J dropped 4 bases, with 16 bases sitting between them. In germline, CDR1 is SGHTA, CDR2 FQGTGA.

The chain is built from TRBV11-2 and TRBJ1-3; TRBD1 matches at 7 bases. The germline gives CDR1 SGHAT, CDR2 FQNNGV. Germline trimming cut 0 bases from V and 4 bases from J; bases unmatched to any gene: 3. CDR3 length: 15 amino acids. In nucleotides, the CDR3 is TGTGCCAGCAGCTTAGAACCGACAGGGGGAAACACCATATATTTT. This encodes CASSLEPTGGNTIYF.

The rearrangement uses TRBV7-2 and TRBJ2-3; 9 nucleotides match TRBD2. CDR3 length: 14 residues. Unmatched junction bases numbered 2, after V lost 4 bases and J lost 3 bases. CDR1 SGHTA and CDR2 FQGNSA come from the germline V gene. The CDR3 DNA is TGTGCCAGCAGCTCTCTAGCGGGGACAGATACGCAGTATTTT. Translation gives CASSSLAGTDTQYF.

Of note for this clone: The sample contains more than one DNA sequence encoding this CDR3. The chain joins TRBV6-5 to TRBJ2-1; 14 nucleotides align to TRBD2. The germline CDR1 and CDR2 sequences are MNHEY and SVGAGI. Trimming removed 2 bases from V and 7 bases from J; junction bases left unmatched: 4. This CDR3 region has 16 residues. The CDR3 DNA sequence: TGTGCCAGCAGTTACCCGGGACTAGCGGGAGTAAATGAGCAGTTCTTC. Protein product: CASSYPGLAGVNEQFF.

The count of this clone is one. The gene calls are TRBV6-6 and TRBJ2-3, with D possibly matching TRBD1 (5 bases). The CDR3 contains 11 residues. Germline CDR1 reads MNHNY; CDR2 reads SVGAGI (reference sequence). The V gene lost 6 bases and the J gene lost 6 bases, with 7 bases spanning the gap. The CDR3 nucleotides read TGTGCCAGCAGGGCAGGGGATACGCAGTATTTT. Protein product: CASRAGDTQYF.

The CDR3 DNA reads as TGCGCCAGCAGCCAAGGGTCACTCGATCAGCCCCAGCATTTT. Protein product: CASSQGSLDQPQHF. The chain employs TRBV4-3 and TRBJ1-5; D is ambiguous. Trimming shortened V by 1 base and J by 5 bases, and 9 bases separated the two germline ends. The CDR3 is 14 residues long. Germline V gene lookup returns CDR1 LGHNA and CDR2 YSLEER.

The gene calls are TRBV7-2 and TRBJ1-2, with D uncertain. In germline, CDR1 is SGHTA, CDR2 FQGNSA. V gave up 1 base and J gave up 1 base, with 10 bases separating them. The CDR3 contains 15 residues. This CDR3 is CASSLDVGDNYGYTF. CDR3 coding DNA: TGTGCCAGCAGCTTAGATGTCGGCGATAACTATGGCTACACCTTC.

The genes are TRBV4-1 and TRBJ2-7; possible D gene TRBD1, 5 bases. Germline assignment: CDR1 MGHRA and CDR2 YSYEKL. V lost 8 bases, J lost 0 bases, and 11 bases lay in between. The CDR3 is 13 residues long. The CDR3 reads CASSLQGSYEQYF. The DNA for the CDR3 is TGCGCCAGCTCCCTCCAGGGCTCCTACGAGCAGTACTTC.

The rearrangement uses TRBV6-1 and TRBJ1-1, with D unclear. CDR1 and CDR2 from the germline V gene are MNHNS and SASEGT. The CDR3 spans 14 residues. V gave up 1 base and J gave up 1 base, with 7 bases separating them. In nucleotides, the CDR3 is TGTGCCAGCAGTGAAGGGCACAGGAACACTGAAGCTTTCTTT. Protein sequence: CASSEGHRNTEAFF.

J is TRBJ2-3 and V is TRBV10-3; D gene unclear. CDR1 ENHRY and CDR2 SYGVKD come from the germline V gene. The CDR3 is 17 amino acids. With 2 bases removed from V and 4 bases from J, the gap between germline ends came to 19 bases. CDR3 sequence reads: CAISEGEGQDIADTQYF. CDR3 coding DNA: TGTGCCATCAGTGAGGGGGAAGGGCAAGATATCGCAGATACGCAGTATTTT.

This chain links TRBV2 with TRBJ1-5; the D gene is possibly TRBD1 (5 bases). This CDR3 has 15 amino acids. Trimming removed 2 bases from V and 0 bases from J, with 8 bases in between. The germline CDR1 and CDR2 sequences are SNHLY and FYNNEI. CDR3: CASSEQGSSNQPQHF. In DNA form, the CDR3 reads TGTGCCAGCAGTGAACAGGGTAGTAGCAATCAGCCCCAGCATTTT. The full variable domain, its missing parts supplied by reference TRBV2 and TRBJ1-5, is EPEVTQTPSHQVTQMGQEVILRCVPISNHLYFYWYRQILGQKVEFLVSFYNNEISEKSEIFDDQFSVERPDGSNFTLKIRSTKLEDSAMYFCASSEQGSSNQPQHFGDGTRLSIL.

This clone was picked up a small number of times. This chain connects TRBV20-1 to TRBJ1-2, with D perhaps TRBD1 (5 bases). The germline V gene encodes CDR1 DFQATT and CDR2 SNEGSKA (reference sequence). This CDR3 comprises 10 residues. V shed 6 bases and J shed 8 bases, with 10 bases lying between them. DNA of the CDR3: TGCAGTGCCCTCAGGGACGGCTACACCTTC. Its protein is CSALRDGYTF.

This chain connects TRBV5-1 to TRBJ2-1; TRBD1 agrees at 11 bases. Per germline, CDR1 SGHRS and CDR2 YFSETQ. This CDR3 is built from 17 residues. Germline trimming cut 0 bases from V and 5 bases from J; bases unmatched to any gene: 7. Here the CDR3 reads CASSLDADRGQDNEQFF. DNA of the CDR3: TGCGCCAGCAGCTTGGATGCGGACAGGGGGCAAGACAATGAGCAGTTCTTC.

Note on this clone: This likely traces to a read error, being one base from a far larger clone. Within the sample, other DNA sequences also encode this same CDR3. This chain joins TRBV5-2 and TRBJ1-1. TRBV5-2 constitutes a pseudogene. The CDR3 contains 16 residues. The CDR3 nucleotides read TGTGCCAGCAGCCAAGTTCTGAGGGGGGCAAACACTGAAGCTTTCTTT. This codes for CASSQVLRGANTEAFF.

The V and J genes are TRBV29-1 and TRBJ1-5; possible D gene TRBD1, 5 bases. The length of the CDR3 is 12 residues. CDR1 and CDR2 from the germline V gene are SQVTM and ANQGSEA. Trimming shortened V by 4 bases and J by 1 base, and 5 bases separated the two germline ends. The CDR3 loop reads CSVGDSNQPQHF. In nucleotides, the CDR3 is TGCAGCGTTGGGGACAGCAATCAGCCCCAGCATTTT.

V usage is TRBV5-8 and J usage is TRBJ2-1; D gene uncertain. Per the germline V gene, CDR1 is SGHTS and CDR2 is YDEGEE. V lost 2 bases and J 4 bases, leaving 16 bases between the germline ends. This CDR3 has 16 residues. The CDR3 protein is CASSFHRARLYNEQFF. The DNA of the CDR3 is TGTGCCAGCAGCTTCCACCGCGCCCGGCTATACAATGAGCAGTTCTTC.

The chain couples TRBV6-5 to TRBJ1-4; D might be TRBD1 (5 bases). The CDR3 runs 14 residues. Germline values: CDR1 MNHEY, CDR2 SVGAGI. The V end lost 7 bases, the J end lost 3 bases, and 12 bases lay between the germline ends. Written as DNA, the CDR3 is TGTGCCAGCACCGATCAGGGAGCTAATGAAAAACTGTTTTTT. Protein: CASTDQGANEKLFF.